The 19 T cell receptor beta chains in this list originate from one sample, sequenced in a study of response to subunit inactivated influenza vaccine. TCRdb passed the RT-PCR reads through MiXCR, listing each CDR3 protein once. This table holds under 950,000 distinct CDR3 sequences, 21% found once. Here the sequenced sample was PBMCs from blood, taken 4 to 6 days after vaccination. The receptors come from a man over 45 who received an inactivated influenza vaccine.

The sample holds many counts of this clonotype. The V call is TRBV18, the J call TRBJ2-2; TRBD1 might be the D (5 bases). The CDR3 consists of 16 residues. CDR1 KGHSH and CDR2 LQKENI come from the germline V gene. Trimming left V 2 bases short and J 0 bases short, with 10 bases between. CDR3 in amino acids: CASSPTGASNTGELFF. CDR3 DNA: TGTGCCAGCTCACCAACAGGTGCCTCGAACACCGGGGAGCTGTTTTTT. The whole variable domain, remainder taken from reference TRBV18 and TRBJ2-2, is NAGVMQNPRHLVRRRGQEARLRCSPMKGHSHVYWYRQLPEEGLKFMVYLQKENIIDESGMPKERFSAEFPKEGPSILRIQQVVRGDSAAYFCASSPTGASNTGELFFGEGSRLTVL.

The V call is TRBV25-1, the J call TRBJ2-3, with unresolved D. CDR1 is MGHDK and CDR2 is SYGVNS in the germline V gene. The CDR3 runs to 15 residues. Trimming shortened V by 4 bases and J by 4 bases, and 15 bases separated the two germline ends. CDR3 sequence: CASSGSGPEADTQYF. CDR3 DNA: TGTGCCAGCAGTGGATCCGGGCCCGAGGCAGATACGCAGTATTTT. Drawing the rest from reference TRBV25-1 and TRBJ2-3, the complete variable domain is EADIYQTPRYLVIGTGKKITLECSQTMGHDKMYWYQQDPGMELHLIHYSYGVNSTEKGDLSSESTVSRIRTEHFPLTLESARPSHTSQYLCASSGSGPEADTQYFGPGTRLTVL.

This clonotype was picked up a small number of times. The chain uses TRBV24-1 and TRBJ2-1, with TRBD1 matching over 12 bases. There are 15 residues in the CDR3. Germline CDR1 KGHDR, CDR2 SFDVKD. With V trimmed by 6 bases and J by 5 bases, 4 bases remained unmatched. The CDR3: CATSSRDRGHNEQFF. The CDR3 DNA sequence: TGTGCCACCAGTTCCCGGGACAGGGGGCACAATGAGCAGTTCTTC.

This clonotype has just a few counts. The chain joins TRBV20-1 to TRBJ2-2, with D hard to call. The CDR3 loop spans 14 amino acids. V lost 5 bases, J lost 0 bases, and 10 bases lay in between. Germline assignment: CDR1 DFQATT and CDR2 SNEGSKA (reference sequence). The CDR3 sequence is CSASRHPNTGELFF. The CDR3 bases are TGCAGTGCTTCCCGACATCCGAACACCGGGGAGCTGTTTTTT.

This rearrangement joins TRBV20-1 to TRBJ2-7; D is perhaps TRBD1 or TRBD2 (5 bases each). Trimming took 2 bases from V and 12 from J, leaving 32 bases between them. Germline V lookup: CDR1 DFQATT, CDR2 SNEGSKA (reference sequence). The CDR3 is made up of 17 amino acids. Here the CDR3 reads CSARSNGLPGPSTLMYF. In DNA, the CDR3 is TGCAGTGCTAGATCGAACGGTTTACCGGGACCCTCTACTTTAATGTACTTC.

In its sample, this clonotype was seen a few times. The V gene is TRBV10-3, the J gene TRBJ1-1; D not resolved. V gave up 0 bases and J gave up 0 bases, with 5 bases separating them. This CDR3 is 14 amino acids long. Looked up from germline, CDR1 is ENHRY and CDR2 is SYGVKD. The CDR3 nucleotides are TGTGCCATCAGTGAGTCGACGGTGAACACTGAAGCTTTCTTT. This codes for CAISESTVNTEAFF.

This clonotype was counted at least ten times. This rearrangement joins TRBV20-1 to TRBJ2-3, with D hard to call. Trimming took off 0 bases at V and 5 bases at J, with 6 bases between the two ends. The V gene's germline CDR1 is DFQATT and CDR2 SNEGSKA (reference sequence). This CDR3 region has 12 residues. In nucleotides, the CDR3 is TGCAGTGCTAGAGATGTGGGAGATACGCAGTATTTT. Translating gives CSARDVGDTQYF.

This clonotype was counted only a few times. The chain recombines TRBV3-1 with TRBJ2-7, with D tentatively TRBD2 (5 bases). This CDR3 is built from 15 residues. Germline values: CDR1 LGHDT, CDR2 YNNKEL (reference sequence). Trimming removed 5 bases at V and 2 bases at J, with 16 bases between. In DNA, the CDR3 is TGTGCCAGCAGCTATAGCGCGCCGGGCCCCTACGAGCAGTACTTC. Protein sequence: CASSYSAPGPYEQYF.

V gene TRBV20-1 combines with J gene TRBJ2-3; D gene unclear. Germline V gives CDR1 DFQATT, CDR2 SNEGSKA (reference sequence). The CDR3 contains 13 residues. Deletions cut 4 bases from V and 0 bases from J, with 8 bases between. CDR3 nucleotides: TGCAGTGCTAACAGACCTAGCACAGATACGCAGTATTTT. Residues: CSANRPSTDTQYF.

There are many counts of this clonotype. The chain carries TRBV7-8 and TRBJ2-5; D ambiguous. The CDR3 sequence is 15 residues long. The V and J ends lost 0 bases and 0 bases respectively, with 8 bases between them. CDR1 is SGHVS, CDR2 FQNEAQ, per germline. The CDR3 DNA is TGTGCCAGCAGCTTAGCGCAGGCGTACCAAGAGACCCAGTACTTC. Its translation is CASSLAQAYQETQYF.

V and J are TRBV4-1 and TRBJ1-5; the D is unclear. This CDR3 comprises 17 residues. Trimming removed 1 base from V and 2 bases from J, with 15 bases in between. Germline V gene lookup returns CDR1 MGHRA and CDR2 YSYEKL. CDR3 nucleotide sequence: TGCGCCAGCAGCCAAGTTGATCTCGGTTTGGGCAATCAGCCCCAGCATTTT. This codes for CASSQVDLGLGNQPQHF.

CDR3 protein: CSVAAETNYGYTF. The CDR3 nucleotides read TGCAGCGTTGCGGCAGAGACTAACTATGGCTACACCTTC. V and J are TRBV29-1 and TRBJ1-2; no firm D call. Looked up from germline, CDR1 is SQVTM and CDR2 is ANQGSEA. Trimming removed 4 bases from V and 0 bases from J, with 9 bases in between. The CDR3 sequence is 13 residues long.

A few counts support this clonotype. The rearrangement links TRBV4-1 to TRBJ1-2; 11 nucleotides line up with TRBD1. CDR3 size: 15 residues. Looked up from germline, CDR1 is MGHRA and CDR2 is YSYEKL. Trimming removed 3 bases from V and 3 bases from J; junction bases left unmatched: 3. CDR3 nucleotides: TGCGCCAGCAGCCATAGGGACAGGGGGGACTATGGCTACACCTTC. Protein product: CASSHRDRGDYGYTF.

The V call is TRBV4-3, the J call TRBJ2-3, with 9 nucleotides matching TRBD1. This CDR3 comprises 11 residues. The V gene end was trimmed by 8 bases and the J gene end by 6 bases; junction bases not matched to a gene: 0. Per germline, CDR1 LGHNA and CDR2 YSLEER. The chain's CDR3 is CASGQGDTQYF. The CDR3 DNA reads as TGCGCCAGCGGACAGGGGGATACGCAGTATTTT.

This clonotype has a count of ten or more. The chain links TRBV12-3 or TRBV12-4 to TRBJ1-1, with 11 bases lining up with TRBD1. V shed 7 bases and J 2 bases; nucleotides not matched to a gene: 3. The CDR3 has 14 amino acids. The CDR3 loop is CASKRTGGNTEAFF. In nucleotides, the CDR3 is TGTGCCAGCAAAAGGACAGGGGGCAACACTGAAGCTTTCTTT.

CDR3 nucleotide sequence: TGTGCCAGCAGTTATTCGGAACAGAATGAGCAGTTCTTC. The encoded protein is CASSYSEQNEQFF. The rearrangement joins TRBV27 to TRBJ2-1; D unclear. Germline V gives CDR1 MNHEY, CDR2 SMNVEV (reference sequence). The germline V and J ends were trimmed by 4 bases and 7 bases, with 11 bases remaining between them. This CDR3 comprises 13 residues.

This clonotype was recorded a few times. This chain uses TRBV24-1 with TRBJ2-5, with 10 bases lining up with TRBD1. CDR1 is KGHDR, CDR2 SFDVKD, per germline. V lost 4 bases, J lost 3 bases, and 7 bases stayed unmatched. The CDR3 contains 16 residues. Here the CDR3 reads CATSDAPGTGEETQYF. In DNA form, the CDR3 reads TGTGCCACCAGTGACGCACCCGGGACAGGGGAAGAGACCCAGTACTTC.

CDR3 amino acids: CASSQAQGWNSPLHF. Here the CDR3 DNA reads TGCGCCAGCAGCCAAGCTCAGGGGTGGAATTCACCCCTCCACTTT. The chain has TRBV4-3 and TRBJ1-6; a possible D gene is TRBD1 (6 bases). The CDR3 has 15 residues. Between the trimmed V and J ends, which lost 1 base and 7 bases, there was a span of 11 bases. CDR1 and CDR2 (germline): LGHNA, YSLEER.

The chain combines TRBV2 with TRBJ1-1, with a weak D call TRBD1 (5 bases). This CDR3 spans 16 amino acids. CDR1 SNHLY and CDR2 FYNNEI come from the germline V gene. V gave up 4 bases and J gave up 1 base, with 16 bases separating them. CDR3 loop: CASSVSGIKGNTEAFF. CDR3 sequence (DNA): TGTGCCAGCAGTGTATCAGGGATTAAGGGGAACACTGAAGCTTTCTTT.